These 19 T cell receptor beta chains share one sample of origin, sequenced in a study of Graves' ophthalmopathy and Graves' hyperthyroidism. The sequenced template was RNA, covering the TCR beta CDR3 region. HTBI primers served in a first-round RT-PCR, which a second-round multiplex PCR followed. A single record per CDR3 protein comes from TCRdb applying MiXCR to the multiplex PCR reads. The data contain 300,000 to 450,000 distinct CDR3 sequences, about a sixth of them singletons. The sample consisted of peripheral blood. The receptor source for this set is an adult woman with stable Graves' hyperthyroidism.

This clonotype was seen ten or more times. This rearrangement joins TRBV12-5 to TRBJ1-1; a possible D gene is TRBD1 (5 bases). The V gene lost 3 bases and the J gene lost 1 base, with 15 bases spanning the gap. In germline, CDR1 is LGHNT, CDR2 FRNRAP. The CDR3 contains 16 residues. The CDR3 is CASGLVLGPKNTEAFF. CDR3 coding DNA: TGTGCTAGTGGTTTAGTTTTGGGGCCTAAGAACACTGAAGCTTTCTTT.

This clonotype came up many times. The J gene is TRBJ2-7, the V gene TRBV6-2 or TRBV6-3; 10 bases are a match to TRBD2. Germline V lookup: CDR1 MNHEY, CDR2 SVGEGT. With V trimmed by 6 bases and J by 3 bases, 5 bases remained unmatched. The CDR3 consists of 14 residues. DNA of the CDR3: TGTGCCAGCAGGTCTAGCGGGAGTCTCTACGAGCAGTACTTC. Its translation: CASRSSGSLYEQYF.

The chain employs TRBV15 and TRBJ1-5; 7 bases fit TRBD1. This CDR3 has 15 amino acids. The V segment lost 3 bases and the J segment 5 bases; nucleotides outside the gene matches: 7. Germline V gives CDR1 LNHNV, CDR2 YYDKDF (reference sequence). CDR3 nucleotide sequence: TGTGCCACCAGCAGCCCCCTGACAGGGCATCAGCCCCAGCATTTT. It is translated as CATSSPLTGHQPQHF.

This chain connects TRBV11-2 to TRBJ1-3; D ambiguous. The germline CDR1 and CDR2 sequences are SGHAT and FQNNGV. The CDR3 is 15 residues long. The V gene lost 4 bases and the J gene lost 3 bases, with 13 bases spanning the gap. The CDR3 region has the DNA TGTGCCAGCAGCTCAGACAACGTTGATGGAAACACCATATATTTT. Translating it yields CASSSDNVDGNTIYF.

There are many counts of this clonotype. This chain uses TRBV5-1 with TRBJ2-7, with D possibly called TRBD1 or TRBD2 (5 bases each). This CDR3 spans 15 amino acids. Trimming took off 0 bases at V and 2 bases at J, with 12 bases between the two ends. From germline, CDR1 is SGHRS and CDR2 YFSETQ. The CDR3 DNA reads TGCGCCAGCAGCTTGGGAGGGGTAGGGGCCTACGAGCAGTACTTC. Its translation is CASSLGGVGAYEQYF.

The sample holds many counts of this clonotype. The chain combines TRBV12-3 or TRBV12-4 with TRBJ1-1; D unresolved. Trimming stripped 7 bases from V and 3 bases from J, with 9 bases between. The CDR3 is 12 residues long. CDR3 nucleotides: TGTGCCAGCACTTTGGGAGACACTGAAGCTTTCTTT. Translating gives CASTLGDTEAFF.

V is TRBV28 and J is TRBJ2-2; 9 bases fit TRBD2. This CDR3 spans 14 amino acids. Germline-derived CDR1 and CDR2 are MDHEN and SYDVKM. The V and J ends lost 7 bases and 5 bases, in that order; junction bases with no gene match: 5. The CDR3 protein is CASKAGGLTGELFF. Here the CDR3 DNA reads TGTGCCAGCAAGGCGGGGGGGTTGACCGGGGAGCTGTTTTTT.

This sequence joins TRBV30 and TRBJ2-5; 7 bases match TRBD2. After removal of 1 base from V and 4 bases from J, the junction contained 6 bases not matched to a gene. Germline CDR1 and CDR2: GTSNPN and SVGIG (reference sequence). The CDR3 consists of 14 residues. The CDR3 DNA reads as TGTGCCTGGAGTGCTATGGGGGGGGGAGAGACCCAGTACTTC. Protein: CAWSAMGGGETQYF. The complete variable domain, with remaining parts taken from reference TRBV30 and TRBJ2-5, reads SQTIHQWPATLVQPVGSPLSLECTVEGTSNPNLYWYRQAAGRGLQLLFYSVGIGQISSEVPQNLSASRPQDRQFILSSKKLLLSDSGFYLCAWSAMGGGETQYFGPGTRLLVL.

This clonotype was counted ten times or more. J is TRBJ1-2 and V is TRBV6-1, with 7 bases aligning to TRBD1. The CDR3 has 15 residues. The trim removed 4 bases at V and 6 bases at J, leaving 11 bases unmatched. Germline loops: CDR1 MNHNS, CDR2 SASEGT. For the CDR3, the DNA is TGTGCCAGCAGTGGAACCGGGACAGAGATCGATGGCTACACCTTC. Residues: CASSGTGTEIDGYTF.

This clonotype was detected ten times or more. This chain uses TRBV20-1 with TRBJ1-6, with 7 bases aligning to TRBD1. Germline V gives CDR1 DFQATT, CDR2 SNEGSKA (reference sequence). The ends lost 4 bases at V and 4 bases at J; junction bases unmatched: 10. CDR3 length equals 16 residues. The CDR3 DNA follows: TGCAGTGCTACATCCGGGACAGACGGTTATAATTCACCCCTCCACTTT. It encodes CSATSGTDGYNSPLHF.

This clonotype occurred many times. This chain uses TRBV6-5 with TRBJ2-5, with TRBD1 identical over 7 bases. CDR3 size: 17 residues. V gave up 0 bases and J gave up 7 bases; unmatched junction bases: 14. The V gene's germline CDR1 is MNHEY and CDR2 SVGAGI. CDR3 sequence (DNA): TGTGCCAGCAGTTACTCCTCGGACAGGAACCTTCCTGGGACCCAGTACTTC. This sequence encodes CASSYSSDRNLPGTQYF.

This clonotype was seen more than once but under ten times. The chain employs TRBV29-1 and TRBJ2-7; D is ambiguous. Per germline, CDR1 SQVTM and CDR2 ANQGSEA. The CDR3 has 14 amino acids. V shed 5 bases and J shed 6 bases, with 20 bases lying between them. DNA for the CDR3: TGCAGCGTTAAGTTTTCAAGTCGTGTGGGCGAGCAGTACTTC. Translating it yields CSVKFSSRVGEQYF.

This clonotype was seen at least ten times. CDR3 sequence (DNA): TGTGCCAGCAGCACGGGACTAGCGGGAGGGTTAGTGCGAGAGACCCAGTACTTC. It translates to CASSTGLAGGLVRETQYF. The chain has TRBV7-2 and TRBJ2-5; 16 positions match TRBD2. This CDR3 has 18 amino acids. The germline V gene has CDR1 SGHTA and CDR2 FQGNSA. Trimming removed 5 bases from V and 4 bases from J; junction bases left unmatched: 10.

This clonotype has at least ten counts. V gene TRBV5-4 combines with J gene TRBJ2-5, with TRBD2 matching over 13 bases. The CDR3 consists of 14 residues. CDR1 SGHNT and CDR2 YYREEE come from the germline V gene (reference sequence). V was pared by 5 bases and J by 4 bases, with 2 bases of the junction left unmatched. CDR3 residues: CASRLAGGSETQYF. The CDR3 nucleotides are TGTGCCAGCAGACTAGCGGGAGGGTCAGAGACCCAGTACTTC.

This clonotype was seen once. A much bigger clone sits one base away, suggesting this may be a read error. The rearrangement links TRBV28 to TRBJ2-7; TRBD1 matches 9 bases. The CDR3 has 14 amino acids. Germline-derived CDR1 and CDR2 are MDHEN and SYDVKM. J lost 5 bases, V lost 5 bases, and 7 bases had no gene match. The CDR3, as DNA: TGTGCCAGCAGTCTCCGGGACAGGGACCACGAGCAGTACTTC. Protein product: CASSLRDRDHEQYF.

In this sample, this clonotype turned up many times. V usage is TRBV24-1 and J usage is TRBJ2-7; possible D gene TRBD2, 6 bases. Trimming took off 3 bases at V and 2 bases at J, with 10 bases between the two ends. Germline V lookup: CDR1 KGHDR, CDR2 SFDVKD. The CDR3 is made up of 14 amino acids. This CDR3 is CATSDTGGAYEQYF. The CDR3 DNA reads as TGTGCCACCAGTGATACAGGAGGGGCCTACGAGCAGTACTTC.

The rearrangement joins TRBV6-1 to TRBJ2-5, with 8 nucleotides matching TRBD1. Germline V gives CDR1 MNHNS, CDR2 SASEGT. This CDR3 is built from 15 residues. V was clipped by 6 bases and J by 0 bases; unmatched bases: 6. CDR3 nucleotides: TGTGCCAGCAGCGTAGAGGACAGGGACCAAGAGACCCAGTACTTC. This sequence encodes CASSVEDRDQETQYF.

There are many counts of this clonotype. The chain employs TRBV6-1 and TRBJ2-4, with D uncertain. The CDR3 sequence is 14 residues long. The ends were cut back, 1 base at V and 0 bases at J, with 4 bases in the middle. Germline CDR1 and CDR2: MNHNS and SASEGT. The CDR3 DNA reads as TGTGCCAGCAGTGAAGGCCTAGCCAAAAACATTCAGTACTTC. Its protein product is CASSEGLAKNIQYF.

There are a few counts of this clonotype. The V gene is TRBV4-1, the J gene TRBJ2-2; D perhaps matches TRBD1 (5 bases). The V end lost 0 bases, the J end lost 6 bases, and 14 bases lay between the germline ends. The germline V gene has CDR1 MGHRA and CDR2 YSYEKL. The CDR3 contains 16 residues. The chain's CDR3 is CASSQEGRAVPGELFF. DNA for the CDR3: TGCGCCAGCAGCCAAGAGGGCAGGGCGGTCCCCGGGGAGCTGTTTTTT.